These 21 T cell receptor beta chains originate from one sample sequenced in a study of control samples from healthy donors and cancer patients. Profiled with immunoSEQ multiplex PCR; TCRdb holds only in-frame clones, not every one. The data show about 98,000 clones, approximately 80% seen once. Sequencing was carried out using blood. Receptor source: a woman in her 30s in good health.

The V call is TRBV7-2, the J call TRBJ2-3; a weak D match, TRBD2 (6 bases). This CDR3 region has 17 residues. Germline CDR1 and CDR2: SGHTA and FQGNSA. V gave up 3 bases and J gave up 3 bases, with 19 bases separating them. The CDR3 coding sequence is TGTGCCAGCAGCTTCCAAGTCCTAGCGCAAGGTACAGATACGCAGTATTTT. Protein: CASSFQVLAQGTDTQYF.

The chain links TRBV19 to TRBJ2-5; 8 positions agree with TRBD1. The CDR3 contains 17 residues. The V gene's germline CDR1 is LNHDA and CDR2 SQIVND (reference sequence). J lost 4 bases, V lost 5 bases, and 15 bases had no gene match. CDR3 coding DNA: TGTGCCAGTAGTCCCGGGACAGGATTCGGGGAAGGAGAGACCCAGTACTTC. Amino acids: CASSPGTGFGEGETQYF.

The chain uses TRBV9 and TRBJ1-2, with D unclear. The CDR3 loop spans 14 amino acids. Trimming left V 5 bases short and J 5 bases short, with 16 bases between. Germline-derived CDR1 and CDR2 are SGDLS and YYNGEE. DNA of the CDR3: TGTGCCAGCAGAAGGACTGGGAGCGGTTATGGCTACACCTTC. Amino acids: CASRRTGSGYGYTF.

The chain links TRBV6-4 to TRBJ2-3; D is possibly TRBD1 (5 bases). The CDR3 has 14 residues. V lost 3 bases and J 2 bases, leaving 9 bases between the germline ends. CDR1 and CDR2 (germline): MRHNA, SNTAGT. The CDR3 here is CASSEGQNTDTQYF. In nucleotides, the CDR3 is TGTGCCAGCAGTGAGGGGCAGAACACAGATACGCAGTATTTT.

This rearrangement joins TRBV7-2 to TRBJ2-7, with D possibly called TRBD1 or TRBD2 (6 bases each). V lost 3 bases and J 2 bases, leaving 20 bases between the germline ends. Germline V gene sequence: CDR1 SGHTA, CDR2 FQGNSA. This CDR3 has 17 residues. The CDR3 DNA reads TGTGCCAGCAGCTTGGAGAGGGGGGTAGGATTACCCTACGAGCAGTACTTC. Translation gives CASSLERGVGLPYEQYF.

This chain uses TRBV12-5 with TRBJ2-7, with D unresolved. The germline V gene encodes CDR1 LGHNT and CDR2 FRNRAP. V was cut by 2 bases and J by 2 bases, with 7 bases left in between. This CDR3 spans 13 amino acids. The CDR3 region has the DNA TGTGCTAGTGGTTTGTCTCCAGCCTACGAGCAGTACTTC. Protein product: CASGLSPAYEQYF.

The chain joins TRBV6-5 to TRBJ1-1; maybe TRBD1 (6 bases). The V end was cut by 2 bases, the J end by 0 bases, with 13 bases between. This CDR3 region has 16 residues. In germline, CDR1 is MNHEY, CDR2 SVGAGI. Here the CDR3 DNA reads TGTGCCAGCAGTTACAGGGGGGGCATCATGAACACTGAAGCTTTCTTT. Amino acid sequence: CASSYRGGIMNTEAFF.

The chain employs TRBV25-1 and TRBJ2-3; tentatively, D is TRBD1 or TRBD2 (6 bases each). The germline gives CDR1 MGHDK, CDR2 SYGVNS. The CDR3 spans 15 residues. V lost 6 bases and J lost 0, with 13 bases in between. The DNA of the CDR3 is TGTGCCAGCAGGGCGGGACAACACAGCACAGATACGCAGTATTTT. Its protein is CASRAGQHSTDTQYF.

The rearrangement links TRBV24-1 to TRBJ2-3; a possible D gene is TRBD1 (6 bases). V was shortened by 3 bases and J by 3 bases, with 12 bases between the two germline ends. CDR1 and CDR2 from the germline V gene are KGHDR and SFDVKD. The CDR3 length is 15 residues. CDR3 nucleotides: TGTGCCACCAGTGATCCTGGACAGCGGACAGATACGCAGTATTTT. Its protein product is CATSDPGQRTDTQYF.

A few counts support this clone. J is TRBJ2-7 and V is TRBV3-1 (or the pseudogene TRBV3-2); D is uncertain. The V gene's germline CDR1 is LGHDT and CDR2 YNNKEL (reference sequence). Trimming took off 3 bases at V and 0 bases at J, with 3 bases between the two ends. The CDR3 runs to 12 residues. The CDR3 reads CASSHLSYEQYF. DNA of the CDR3: TGTGCCAGCAGCCACCTCTCCTACGAGCAGTACTTC.

J is TRBJ1-2 and V is TRBV7-9; 7 bases agree with TRBD1. CDR3 length: 14 residues. V lost 4 bases and J lost 8; bases outside the gene matches: 10. The germline CDR1 and CDR2 sequences are SEHNR and FQNEAQ (reference sequence). Here the CDR3 reads CASSSATGARGYTF. The CDR3, as DNA: TGTGCCAGCAGCTCGGCAACAGGGGCGCGAGGCTACACCTTC.

With respect to this clone: No DNA is shown, since the ends of the CDR3 on it are uncertain; the CDR3 is the one TCRdb lists. The chain carries TRBV19 and TRBJ2-7; the D segment call TRBD2 is taken from the table without a DNA check. The CDR3 is 13 residues long, counting both termini. Germline values: CDR1 LNHDA, CDR2 SQIVND (reference sequence). CDR3 sequence: CASSSVRGYEQYF.

This clone appeared many times. The chain employs TRBV6-2 or TRBV6-3 and TRBJ1-1; D remains unclear. CDR1 and CDR2 (germline): MNHEY, SVGEGT. The CDR3 is made up of 11 amino acids. Trimming took off 2 bases at V and 11 bases at J, with 9 bases between the two ends. The CDR3 nucleotides read TGTGCCAGCAGTTACAGTCTGGGGGCTTTCTTT. Encoded protein: CASSYSLGAFF.

V and J are TRBV5-1 and TRBJ1-1; D possibly corresponds to TRBD1 (5 bases). The length of the CDR3 is 14 residues. CDR1 is SGHRS, CDR2 YFSETQ, per germline. V was pared by 3 bases and J by 5 bases, with 14 bases between. This chain's CDR3 is CASSSWDGGTEAFF. The CDR3 region has the DNA TGCGCCAGCAGCTCATGGGACGGGGGGACTGAAGCTTTCTTT.

The chain couples TRBV19 to TRBJ1-2; 9 bases are shared with TRBD1. The germline CDR1 and CDR2 sequences are LNHDA and SQIVND (reference sequence). The CDR3 spans 12 residues. Trimming at V came to 6 bases and at J to 4 bases, leaving 0 bases not matched to a gene. This CDR3 is CASRGQGYGYTF. The CDR3 DNA follows: TGTGCCAGTAGGGGACAGGGCTATGGCTACACCTTC. The whole variable domain, remainder taken from reference TRBV19 and TRBJ1-2, is DGGITQSPKYLFRKEGQNVTLSCEQNLNHDAMYWYRQDPGQGLRLIYYSQIVNDFQKGDIAEGYSVSREKKESFPLTVTSAQKNPTAFYLCASRGQGYGYTFGSGTRLTVV.

The chain combines TRBV7-2 with TRBJ2-7; maybe TRBD2 (6 bases). The CDR3 runs 16 residues. From germline, CDR1 is SGHTA and CDR2 FQGNSA. Trimming took 4 bases from V and 4 from J, leaving 20 bases between them. CDR3 protein: CASSSAGGARGYEQYF. In DNA form, the CDR3 reads TGTGCCAGCAGCTCCGCTGGAGGGGCCCGGGGGTACGAGCAGTACTTC.

The rearrangement joins TRBV10-2 to TRBJ1-1; tentatively, D is TRBD1 (5 bases). This CDR3 contains 17 residues. Germline V gene data show CDR1 as WSHSY and CDR2 as SAAADI. V was pared by 7 bases and J by 5 bases, with 26 bases between. The CDR3 bases are TGCGCCAGCATCCCACCCCTTGGGGGAGGGGAGGGGACTGAAGCTTTCTTT. It translates to CASIPPLGGGEGTEAFF.

V and J are TRBV3-1 (or the pseudogene TRBV3-2) and TRBJ2-2; TRBD2 might be the D (5 bases). CDR1 and CDR2 (germline): LGHDT, YNNKEL (reference sequence). Trimming removed 1 base from V and 6 bases from J, with 9 bases in between. The length of the CDR3 is 14 residues. The CDR3 DNA reads TGTGCCAGCAGCCAAGTTGGAGGTTCCGGGGAGCTGTTTTTT. Translating gives CASSQVGGSGELFF.

This clone was seen once. The chain links TRBV6-2 or TRBV6-3 to TRBJ2-5; no clear D. The V end was cut by 4 bases, the J end by 3 bases, with 6 bases between. The CDR3 totals 12 residues. Germline V lookup: CDR1 MNHEY, CDR2 SVGEGT. The CDR3: CASSWIEETQYF. In DNA, the CDR3 is TGTGCCAGCAGTTGGATAGAAGAGACCCAGTACTTC.

The V gene is TRBV7-8, the J gene TRBJ2-2; possible D gene TRBD1, 6 bases. This CDR3 spans 18 amino acids. In germline, CDR1 is SGHVS, CDR2 FQNEAQ. Trimming stripped 4 bases from V and 1 base from J, with 19 bases between. The CDR3 DNA follows: TGTGCCAGCAGCTCCGGGGTGGGGGCTAGCCAGAACACCGGGGAGCTGTTTTTT. As protein: CASSSGVGASQNTGELFF.

The chain is built from TRBV19 and TRBJ1-2, with D unclear. The CDR3 is 17 residues long. From germline, CDR1 is LNHDA and CDR2 SQIVND (reference sequence). With 2 bases removed from V and 0 bases from J, the gap between germline ends came to 16 bases. CDR3 sequence: CASSINSKRESNYGYTF. Written as DNA, the CDR3 is TGTGCCAGTAGTATAAATTCGAAGAGGGAATCTAACTATGGCTACACCTTC.